This TCR beta chain was recorded in a study of T-cell reconstitution after alpha-beta-depleted transplantation in children. Study-wide results and limits: In some patients, recipient T cells and intrathymic progenitors surviving conditioning explained high day-60 diversity. Alpha-beta T cells about two months after transplant reportedly derived from several hundred expanded graft clones. Newly produced T cells mostly provided counts and TCRbeta diversity after one year, as hyperexpanded clones declined.

Unique molecular identifiers were used in preparing the TCRbeta library. TCRdb reprocessed the PCR reads via MiXCR and lists one record per CDR3 protein. The sample lists roughly 100,000 distinct CDR3 sequences, 5% to 6% occurring once. This clonotype occurred many times. The antigen remains undetermined. Germline CDR1 reads SGHDT; CDR2 reads YYEEEE. This CDR3 region has 12 residues. The ends were cut back, 1 base at V and 6 bases at J, with 8 bases in the middle. This TCR was sampled from a female patient under 10 years old who had a stem cell transplant for Fanconi anemia, so the T cells may come from the graft donor. The sequenced sample was PBMCs, mostly from graft donor cells, obtained 60 days after TCRalphabeta/CD19-depleted stem cell transplant. The gene calls are TRBV5-6 and TRBJ2-7; D unresolved. CDR3 residues: CASSLRRFEQYF. The CDR3 nucleotides read TGTGCCAGCAGCTTGAGACGGTTCGAGCAGTACTTC. Supplemented by reference TRBV5-6 and TRBJ2-7, the full variable domain reads DAGVTQSPTHLIKTRGQQVTLRCSPKSGHDTVSWYQQALGQGPQFIFQYYEEEERQRGNFPDRFSGHQFPNYSSELNVNALLLGDSALYLCASSLRRFEQYFGPGTRLTVT.